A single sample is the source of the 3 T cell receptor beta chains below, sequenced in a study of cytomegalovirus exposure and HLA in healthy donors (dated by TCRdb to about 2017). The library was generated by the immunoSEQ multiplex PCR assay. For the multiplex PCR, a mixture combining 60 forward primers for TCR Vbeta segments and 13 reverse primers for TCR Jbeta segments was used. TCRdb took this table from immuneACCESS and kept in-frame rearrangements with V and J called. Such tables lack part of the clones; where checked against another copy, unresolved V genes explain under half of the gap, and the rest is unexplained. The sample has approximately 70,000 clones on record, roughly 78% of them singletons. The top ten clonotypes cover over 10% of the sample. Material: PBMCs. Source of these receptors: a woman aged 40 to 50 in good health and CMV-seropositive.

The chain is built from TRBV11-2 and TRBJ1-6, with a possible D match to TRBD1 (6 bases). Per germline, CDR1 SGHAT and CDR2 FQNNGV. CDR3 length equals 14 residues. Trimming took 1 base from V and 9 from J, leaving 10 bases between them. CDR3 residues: CASSLAQGGSPLHF. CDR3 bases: TGTGCCAGCAGCTTAGCACAGGGCGGTTCACCCCTCCACTTT. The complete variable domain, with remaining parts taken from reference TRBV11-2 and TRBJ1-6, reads EAGVAQSPRYKIIEKRQSVAFWCNPISGHATLYWYQQILGQGPKLLIQFQNNGVVDDSQLPKDRFSAERLKGVDSTLKIQPAKLEDSAVYLCASSLAQGGSPLHFGNGTRLTVT.

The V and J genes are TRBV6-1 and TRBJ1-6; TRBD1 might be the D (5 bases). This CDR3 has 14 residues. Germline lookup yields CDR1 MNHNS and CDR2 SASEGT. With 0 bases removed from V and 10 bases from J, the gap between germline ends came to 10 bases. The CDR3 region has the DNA TGTGCCAGCAGTGAAGCGGGGGGAGGCTCACCCCTCCACTTT. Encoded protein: CASSEAGGGSPLHF.

CDR3 DNA: TGTGCCAGCAGCCCTAGCGGAGGAATGGAGACCCAGTACTTC. Translation: CASSPSGGMETQYF. The chain couples TRBV7-3 to TRBJ2-5; TRBD2 matches 7 bases. This CDR3 contains 14 residues. Per germline, CDR1 SGHTA and CDR2 FQGTGA. The trim removed 5 bases at V and 5 bases at J, leaving 8 bases unmatched.